Listed here are 20 T cell receptor beta chains from one sample, sequenced in a study of cytomegalovirus exposure and HLA in healthy donors (dated by TCRdb to about 2017). Receptors were amplified or captured by the immunoSEQ multiplex PCR assay. A mixture of 60 forward primers for TCR Vbeta segments and 13 reverse primers for TCR Jbeta segments was used in the multiplex PCR. TCRdb retrieved this table from immuneACCESS and kept in-frame rearrangements only. Not all clones are present; in checked studies, unresolved V genes account for under half, and no reason is known for the remainder. The sample profile shows 60,000 or so clones; approximately 80% of them were found once. Approximately 3.4% of the sample is held by the ten biggest clonotypes. The sample taken for sequencing was PBMCs. The receptors were gathered from a middle-aged woman in good health and CMV-seropositive.

This clone was observed once. V and J are TRBV6-1 and TRBJ1-6; weak D call: TRBD1 (6 bases). The CDR3 loop spans 14 amino acids. The germline gives CDR1 MNHNS, CDR2 SASEGT. The V gene lost 6 bases and the J gene lost 7 bases, with 13 bases spanning the gap. The CDR3 DNA reads TGTGCCAGCAGGCCCCACAGGGACAATTCACCCCTCCACTTT. Protein: CASRPHRDNSPLHF.

V gene TRBV27 combines with J gene TRBJ1-6; a weak D match, TRBD1 (6 bases). The CDR3 covers 15 residues. Germline CDR1 reads MNHEY; CDR2 reads SMNVEV (reference sequence). The V and J ends lost 2 bases and 7 bases respectively, with 12 bases between them. Here the CDR3 DNA reads TGTGCCAGCAGTTTACTCAGGGGCGAGAATTCACCCCTCCACTTT. It encodes CASSLLRGENSPLHF.

The count of this clone is one. The chain recombines TRBV20-1 with TRBJ2-3; the D is unclear. Trimming left V 4 bases short and J 11 bases short, with 13 bases between. Germline CDR1 is DFQATT and CDR2 is SNEGSKA (reference sequence). The CDR3 contains 11 residues. This chain's CDR3 is CSATDLMRQYF. CDR3 DNA sequence: TGCAGTGCTACCGACTTGATGCGGCAGTATTTT.

V is TRBV18 and J is TRBJ2-2, with D maybe TRBD1 (6 bases). CDR1 and CDR2 (germline): KGHSH, LQKENI. Trimming removed 3 bases from V and 4 bases from J, with 18 bases in between. The CDR3 is made up of 17 amino acids. CDR3 region: CASSPPLRSGATGELFF. CDR3 coding DNA: TGTGCCAGCTCACCCCCCCTCCGATCAGGGGCCACCGGGGAGCTGTTTTTT.

The chain recombines TRBV7-2 with TRBJ2-5; tentative D call: TRBD1 (6 bases). CDR1 is SGHTA and CDR2 is FQGNSA in the germline V gene. The length of the CDR3 is 14 residues. V shed 5 bases and J shed 5 bases, with 15 bases lying between them. CDR3 sequence reads: CASSGYRVGETQYF. For the CDR3, the DNA is TGTGCCAGCAGCGGATACAGGGTGGGGGAGACCCAGTACTTC.

The chain joins TRBV5-1 to TRBJ2-4; TRBD2 might be the D (7 bases). V lost 4 bases, J lost 2 bases, and 16 bases lay in between. Germline V gene lookup returns CDR1 SGHRS and CDR2 YFSETQ. This CDR3 region has 16 residues. CDR3 protein: CASSAHGGASKNIQYF. CDR3 bases: TGCGCCAGCAGCGCCCATGGGGGGGCATCCAAAAACATTCAGTACTTC.

The V call is TRBV6-1, the J call TRBJ1-1; TRBD1 matches at 7 bases. With 2 bases clipped from V and 5 bases from J, the junction kept 5 bases outside the gene matches. Germline V gene data show CDR1 as MNHNS and CDR2 as SASEGT. The CDR3 loop spans 14 amino acids. The CDR3 loop is CASSESGGWTEAFF. The CDR3 DNA is TGTGCCAGCAGTGAATCAGGGGGATGGACTGAAGCTTTCTTT.

This sequence joins TRBV25-1 and TRBJ1-2; 7 bases match TRBD1. Germline-derived CDR1 and CDR2 are MGHDK and SYGVNS. The ends lost 5 bases at V and 8 bases at J; junction bases unmatched: 14. The CDR3 runs 15 residues. The chain's CDR3 is CASSPSPTGPGGYTF. CDR3 nucleotides: TGTGCCAGCAGTCCTTCCCCGACAGGGCCGGGGGGCTACACCTTC.

Note on this clone: The sample has other DNA sequences that encode this CDR3 too. The chain links TRBV19 to TRBJ2-3; maybe TRBD2 (6 bases). The V gene's germline CDR1 is LNHDA and CDR2 SQIVND (reference sequence). V lost 1 base and J 1 base, leaving 6 bases between the germline ends. CDR3 size: 14 residues. For the CDR3, the DNA is TGTGCCAGTAGTATAGGGGGGGGCACAGATACGCAGTATTTT. Its translation: CASSIGGGTDTQYF.

This chain links TRBV19 with TRBJ2-3, with unresolved D. This CDR3 is built from 15 residues. Trimming shortened V by 4 bases and J by 1 base, and 12 bases separated the two germline ends. Looked up from germline, CDR1 is LNHDA and CDR2 is SQIVND (reference sequence). The CDR3 region is CASSTTPSGTDTQYF. The CDR3, as DNA: TGTGCCAGTAGTACAACTCCCTCCGGCACAGATACGCAGTATTTT.

The chain carries TRBV13 and TRBJ1-1, with D perhaps matching TRBD1 (5 bases). V was trimmed by 5 bases and J by 5 bases, leaving 15 bases between them. Looked up from germline, CDR1 is PRHDT and CDR2 is FYEKMQ (reference sequence). The CDR3 is 14 residues long. The CDR3: CASSPPQDKTEAFF. As DNA, the CDR3 is TGTGCCAGCAGCCCACCCCAGGACAAGACTGAAGCTTTCTTT.

The chain carries TRBV4-1 and TRBJ2-5; 12 positions agree with TRBD2. The J call is doubtful: the DNA matches TRBJ2-7 better. The CDR3 spans 17 residues. Germline CDR1 MGHRA, CDR2 YSYEKL. In DNA, the CDR3 is TGCGCCAGCAGCCAAGAGGGACTAGCGGGCAGCTCCTACGAGCAGTACTTC. This translates into CASSQEGLAGSSYEQYF.

The chain has TRBV5-4 and TRBJ2-3; TRBD2 matches 9 bases. The ends lost 4 bases at V and 0 bases at J; junction bases unmatched: 15. CDR1 and CDR2 (germline): SGHNT, YYREEE (reference sequence). CDR3 length: 19 residues. CDR3 residues: CASSPPGTSGFSSTDTQYF. The CDR3 coding sequence is TGTGCCAGCAGCCCCCCGGGAACTAGCGGGTTTTCTAGCACAGATACGCAGTATTTT. Full variable domain (missing parts from reference TRBV5-4 and TRBJ2-3): ETGVTQSPTHLIKTRGQQVTLRCSSQSGHNTVSWYQQALGQGPQFIFQYYREEENGRGNFPPRFSGLQFPNYSSELNVNALELDDSALYLCASSPPGTSGFSSTDTQYFGPGTRLTVL.

V and J are TRBV14 and TRBJ2-2; D not resolved. Germline CDR1 is SGHDN and CDR2 is FVKESK. Deletions cut 0 bases from V and 3 bases from J, with 8 bases between. The CDR3 extends over 15 amino acids. CDR3 sequence (DNA): TGTGCCAGCAGCCAAGATGGGCACTACACCGGGGAGCTGTTTTTT. Translation: CASSQDGHYTGELFF. The whole variable domain, filled in from reference TRBV14 and TRBJ2-2, reads EAGVTQFPSHSVIEKGQTVTLRCDPISGHDNLYWYRRVMGKEIKFLLHFVKESKQDESGMPNNRFLAERTGGTYSTLKVQPAELEDSGVYFCASSQDGHYTGELFFGEGSRLTVL.

The chain has TRBV7-2 and TRBJ1-2; TRBD1 matches 9 bases. CDR1 is SGHTA, CDR2 FQGNSA, per germline. J gave up 4 bases and V 5 bases, and 5 bases lay outside the gene matches. This CDR3 comprises 14 residues. This chain's CDR3 is CASSHRGLGYGYTF. DNA of the CDR3: TGTGCCAGCAGCCACAGGGGGCTAGGCTATGGCTACACCTTC. The full variable domain, rest sourced from reference TRBV7-2 and TRBJ1-2, is GAGVSQSPSNKVTEKGKDVELRCDPISGHTALYWYRQSLGQGLEFLIYFQGNSAPDKSGLPSDRFSAERTGGSVSTLTIQRTQQEDSAVYLCASSHRGLGYGYTFGSGTRLTVV.

CDR3 residues: CASSLRQVPSYGYTF. The CDR3 DNA reads TGTGCCAGCAGCCTCCGACAGGTCCCTTCCTATGGCTACACCTTC. The chain is built from TRBV7-8 and TRBJ1-2; D perhaps matches TRBD1 (6 bases). This CDR3 region has 15 residues. The germline V and J ends were trimmed by 5 bases and 4 bases, with 17 bases remaining between them. The germline V gene encodes CDR1 SGHVS and CDR2 FQNEAQ. The full variable domain, completed using reference TRBV7-8 and TRBJ1-2, is GAGVSQSPRYKVAKRGQDVALRCDPISGHVSLFWYQQALGQGPEFLTYFQNEAQLDKSGLPSDRFFAERPEGSVSTLKIQRTQQEDSAVYLCASSLRQVPSYGYTFGSGTRLTVV.

The V and J genes are TRBV6-6 and TRBJ2-7, with 9 bases lining up with TRBD2. This CDR3 contains 14 residues. Trimming took 5 bases from V and 0 from J; bases not matched to a gene: 2. Germline V gene sequence: CDR1 MNHNY, CDR2 SVGAGI (reference sequence). The CDR3 protein is CASSLAGISYEQYF. The DNA of the CDR3 is TGTGCCAGCAGTCTAGCGGGGATCTCCTACGAGCAGTACTTC.

V and J are TRBV29-1 and TRBJ2-5; D possibly corresponds to TRBD2 (5 bases). The J call is uncertain, as TRBJ2-7 better fits the DNA end. The CDR3 has 11 residues. Germline CDR1 reads SQVTM; CDR2 reads ANQGSEA. In DNA form, the CDR3 reads TGCAGCGTTGAAAGAGGGTACGAGCAGTACTTC. Translating it yields CSVERGYEQYF.

This clone has a handful of counts. The chain has TRBV18 and TRBJ2-5, with D perhaps matching TRBD2 (6 bases). Germline CDR1 KGHSH, CDR2 LQKENI. Trimming took off 1 base at V and 0 bases at J, with 12 bases between the two ends. The CDR3 has 16 amino acids. CDR3 in amino acids: CASSPRREAYQETQYF. In DNA form, the CDR3 reads TGTGCCAGCTCACCACGGAGGGAAGCTTACCAAGAGACCCAGTACTTC.

This clone was seen a handful of times. V and J are TRBV2 and TRBJ1-6, with D possibly TRBD1 on 5 matching bases. The V end lost 3 bases, the J end lost 7 bases, and 10 bases lay between the germline ends. CDR3 size: 14 residues. Per the germline V gene, CDR1 is SNHLY and CDR2 is FYNNEI. DNA for the CDR3: TGTGCCAGCAGTGATTGGCAGGGAAATTCACCCCTCCACTTT. It yields the protein CASSDWQGNSPLHF.